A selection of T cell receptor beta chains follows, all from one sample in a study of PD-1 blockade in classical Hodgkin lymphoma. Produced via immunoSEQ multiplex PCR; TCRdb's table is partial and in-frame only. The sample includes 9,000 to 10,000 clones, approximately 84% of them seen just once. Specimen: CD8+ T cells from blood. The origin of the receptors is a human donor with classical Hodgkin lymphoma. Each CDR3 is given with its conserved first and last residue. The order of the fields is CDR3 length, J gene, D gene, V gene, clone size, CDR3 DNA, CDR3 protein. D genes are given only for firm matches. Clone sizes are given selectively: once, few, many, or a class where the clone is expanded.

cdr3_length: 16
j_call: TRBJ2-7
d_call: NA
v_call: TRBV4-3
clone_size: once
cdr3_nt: TGCGCCAGCAGCCAAGATTTCCCAGTCTACTCCTACGAGCAGTACTTC
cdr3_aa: CASSQDFPVYSYEQYF

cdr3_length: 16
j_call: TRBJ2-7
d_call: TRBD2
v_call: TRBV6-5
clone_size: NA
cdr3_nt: TGTGCCAGCAGTTACTCGCGGAGGGCGGGGGACTACGAGCAGTACTTC
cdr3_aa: CASSYSRRAGDYEQYF

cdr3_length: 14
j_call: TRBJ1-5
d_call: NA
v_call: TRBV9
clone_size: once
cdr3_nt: TGTGCCAGCAGCGTAGGCGGCCGGAATCAGCCCCAGCATTTT
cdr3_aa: CASSVGGRNQPQHF

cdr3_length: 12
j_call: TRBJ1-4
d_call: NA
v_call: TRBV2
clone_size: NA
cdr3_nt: TGTGCCAGCAAAGGAACTAATGAAAAACTGTTTTTT
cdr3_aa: CASKGTNEKLFF

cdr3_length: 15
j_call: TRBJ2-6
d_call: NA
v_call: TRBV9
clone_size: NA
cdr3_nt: TGTGCCAGCAGCGTAGGAGGGTCCGGGGCCAACGTCCTGACTTTC
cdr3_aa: CASSVGGSGANVLTF

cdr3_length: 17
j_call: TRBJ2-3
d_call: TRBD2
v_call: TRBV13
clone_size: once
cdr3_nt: TGTGCCAGCAGCTTAGGGGTGGGGGACTACCCCACAGATACGCAGTATTTT
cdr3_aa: CASSLGVGDYPTDTQYF

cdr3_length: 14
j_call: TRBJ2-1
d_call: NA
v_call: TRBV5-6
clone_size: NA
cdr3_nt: TGTGCCTCTCTGCCATTGGGGAATCACAATGAGCAGTTCTTC
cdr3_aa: CASLPLGNHNEQFF

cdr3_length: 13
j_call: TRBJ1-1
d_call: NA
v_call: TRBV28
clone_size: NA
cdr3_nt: TGTGCCAGCAGTTTAGACACCTTCACTGAAGCTTTCTTT
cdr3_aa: CASSLDTFTEAFF

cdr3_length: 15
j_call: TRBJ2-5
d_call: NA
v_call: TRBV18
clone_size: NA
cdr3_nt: TGTGCCAGCTCACCCCTATGGGGGGAGTGGGAGACCCAGTACTTC
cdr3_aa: CASSPLWGEWETQYF

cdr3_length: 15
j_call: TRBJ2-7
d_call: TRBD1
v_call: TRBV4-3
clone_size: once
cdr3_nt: TGCGCCAGCAGCCAAGTGGACAGGGGGACCTACGAGCAGTACTTC
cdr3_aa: CASSQVDRGTYEQYF

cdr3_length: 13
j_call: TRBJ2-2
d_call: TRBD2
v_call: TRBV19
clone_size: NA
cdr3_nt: TGTGCGGGCGGGGGAACGGGCACCGGGGAGCTGTTTTTT
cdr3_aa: CAGGGTGTGELFF

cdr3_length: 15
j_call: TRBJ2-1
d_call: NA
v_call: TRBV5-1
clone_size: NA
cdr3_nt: TGCGCCAGCAGCTCTCACGGAGGGGGGAGCAATGAGCAGTTCTTC
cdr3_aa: CASSSHGGGSNEQFF

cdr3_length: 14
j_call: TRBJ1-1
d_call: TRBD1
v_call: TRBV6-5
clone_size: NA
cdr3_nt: TGTGCCAGCAGACATGGGACAGGGAACACTGAAGCTTTCTTT
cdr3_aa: CASRHGTGNTEAFF

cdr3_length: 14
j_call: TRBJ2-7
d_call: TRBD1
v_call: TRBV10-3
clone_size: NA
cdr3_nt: TGTGCCACTAACCGGGACAGGGAAAAAGTCGAGCAGTACTTC
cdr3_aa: CATNRDREKVEQYF

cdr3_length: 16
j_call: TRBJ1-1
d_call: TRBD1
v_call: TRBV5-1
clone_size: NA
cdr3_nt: TGCGCCAGCAGCCGTGGACAGGTGGTCAGCCCCTTTGAAGCTTTCTTT
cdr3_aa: CASSRGQVVSPFEAFF

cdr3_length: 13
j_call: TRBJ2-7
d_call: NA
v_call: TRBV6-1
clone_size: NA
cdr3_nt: TGTGCCAGCAGTGAAACGGGGGCTGGGGAGCAGTACTTC
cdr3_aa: CASSETGAGEQYF

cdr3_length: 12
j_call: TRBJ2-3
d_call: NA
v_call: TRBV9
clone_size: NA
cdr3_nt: TGTGCCAGCAGTATAAGCACAGATACGCAGTATTTT
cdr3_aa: CASSISTDTQYF

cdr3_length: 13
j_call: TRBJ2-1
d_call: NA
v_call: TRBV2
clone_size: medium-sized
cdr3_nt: TGTGCCAGCAGAACGTCCTCCTACAATGAGCAGTTCTTC
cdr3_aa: CASRTSSYNEQFF

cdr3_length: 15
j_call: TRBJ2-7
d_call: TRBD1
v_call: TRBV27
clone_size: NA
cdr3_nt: TGTGCCAGCAGTTCCCCCGGGACAGGCCAATACGAGCAGTACTTC
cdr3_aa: CASSSPGTGQYEQYF

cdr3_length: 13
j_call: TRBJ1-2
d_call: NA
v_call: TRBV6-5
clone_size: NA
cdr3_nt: TGTGCCAGCAAGCCGGGGCGCAGCTATGGCTACACCTTC
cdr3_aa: CASKPGRSYGYTF

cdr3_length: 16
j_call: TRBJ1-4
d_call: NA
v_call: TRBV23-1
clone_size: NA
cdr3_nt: TGCGCCAGCAGTCCCTTTGAGGGGGTTTCTAATGAAAAACTGTTTTTT
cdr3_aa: CASSPFEGVSNEKLFF

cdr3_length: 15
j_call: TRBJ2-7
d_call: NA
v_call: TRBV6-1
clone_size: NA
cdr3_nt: TGTGCCAGCAGTGAGCGGTCCGAGGGCTCCTACGAGCAGTACTTC
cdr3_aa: CASSERSEGSYEQYF

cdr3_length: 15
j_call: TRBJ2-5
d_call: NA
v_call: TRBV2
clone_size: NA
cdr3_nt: TGTGCCAGCAGTAAGGCCTCGGGGACCCAAGAGACCCAGTACTTC
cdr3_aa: CASSKASGTQETQYF

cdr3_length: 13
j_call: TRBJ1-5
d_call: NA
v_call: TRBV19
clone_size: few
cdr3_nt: TGTGCCAGTAGCATACAGGAAGGTCAGCCCCAGCATTTT
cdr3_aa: CASSIQEGQPQHF

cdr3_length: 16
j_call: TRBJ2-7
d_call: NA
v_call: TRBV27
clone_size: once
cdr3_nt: TGTGCCAGCAGTTTATATGGGGGGGACACCTCCTACGAGCAGTACTTC
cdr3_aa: CASSLYGGDTSYEQYF

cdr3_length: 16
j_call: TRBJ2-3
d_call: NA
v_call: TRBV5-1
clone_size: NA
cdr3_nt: TGCGCCAGCAGCTTGGGCGGTAGGCCTAGCACAGATACGCAGTATTTT
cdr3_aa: CASSLGGRPSTDTQYF

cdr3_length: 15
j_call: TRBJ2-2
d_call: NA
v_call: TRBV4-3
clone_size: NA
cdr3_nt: TGCGCCAGCAGCCTCATATACAGGGAGGCCGGGGAGCTGTTTTTT
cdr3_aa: CASSLIYREAGELFF

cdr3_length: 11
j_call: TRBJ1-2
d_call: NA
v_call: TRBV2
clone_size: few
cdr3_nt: TGTGCCAGAACTTTGCCATATGGCTACACCTTC
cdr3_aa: CARTLPYGYTF

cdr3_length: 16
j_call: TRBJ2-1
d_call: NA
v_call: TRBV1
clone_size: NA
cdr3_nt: TGCACCAGCAGCGGTCCACAGGGGCACTCCTACAATGAGCAGTTCTTC
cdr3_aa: CTSSGPQGHSYNEQFF

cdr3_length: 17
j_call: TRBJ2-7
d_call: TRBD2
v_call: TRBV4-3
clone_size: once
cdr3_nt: TGCGCCAGCAGCCGCGTCCTCGCGGGGGGGGTAGAACACGAGCAGTACTTC
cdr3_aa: CASSRVLAGGVEHEQYF

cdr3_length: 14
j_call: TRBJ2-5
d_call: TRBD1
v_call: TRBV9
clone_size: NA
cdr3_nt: TGTGCCAGCAGCGCGGACAGGGATGGGGAGACCCAGTACTTC
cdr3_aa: CASSADRDGETQYF

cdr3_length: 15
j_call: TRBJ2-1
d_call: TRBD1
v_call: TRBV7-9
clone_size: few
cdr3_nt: TGTGCCAGCAGCTCGACGGGACAGGGGAGTGGTGAGCAGTTCTTC
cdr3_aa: CASSSTGQGSGEQFF

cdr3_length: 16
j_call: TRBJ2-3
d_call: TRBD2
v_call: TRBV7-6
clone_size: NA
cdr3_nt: TGTGCCAGCAGCTTATTGTGGCGGGGGGGCACAGATACGCAGTATTTT
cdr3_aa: CASSLLWRGGTDTQYF

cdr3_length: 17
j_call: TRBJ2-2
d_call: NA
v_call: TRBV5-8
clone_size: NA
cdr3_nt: TGTGCCAGCAGCTTTAAGACAGGTCTGGTCAACACCGGGGAGCTGTTTTTT
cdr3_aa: CASSFKTGLVNTGELFF

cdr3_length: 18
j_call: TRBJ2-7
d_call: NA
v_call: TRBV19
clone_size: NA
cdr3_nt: TGTGCCAGTAGTATAGTATTGTATCGGCGGGGTGCTCAATACGAGCAGTACTTC
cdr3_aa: CASSIVLYRRGAQYEQYF

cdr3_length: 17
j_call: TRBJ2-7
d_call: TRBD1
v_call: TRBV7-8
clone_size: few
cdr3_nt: TGTGCCAGCAGCTTAAAGGGGGAGTGGACAGGCCTCTACGAGCAGTACTTC
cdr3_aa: CASSLKGEWTGLYEQYF

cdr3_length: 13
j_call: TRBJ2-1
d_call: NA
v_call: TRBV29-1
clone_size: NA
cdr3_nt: TGCAGCGTGTGGGGGGGCGCGGGGTATGAGCAGTTCTTC
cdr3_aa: CSVWGGAGYEQFF